This is a list of T cell receptor beta chains from one sample in a study of blood T cell repertoires in COVID-19. Sequencing used immunoSEQ multiplex PCR; TCRdb keeps in-frame clones, though not all of them. Here the sample spans about 87,000 clones, 89% being singletons. Sequencing input: peripheral blood. These receptors originate from a woman aged 80 or over with active COVID-19. Each CDR3 is given with its conserved first and last residue. A row's size may be missing; if present it is once, few, many or a size class.

len	abundance	v_gene	j_gene	CDR3aa
17	NA	TRBV6-6	TRBJ2-3	CASSRLAGSWAADTQYF
10	NA	TRBV30	TRBJ1-1	CAWIQVEAFF
15	NA	TRBV10-3	TRBJ1-2	CAIREGQLGHYGYTF
14	NA	TRBV4-1	TRBJ2-7	CASSLQGPPYEQYF
18	once	TRBV21-1	TRBJ2-3	CASSSNLGQGVHKDTQYF
14	NA	TRBV6-5	TRBJ1-1	CASSDYYLNTEAFF
14	once	TRBV7-9	TRBJ2-7	CASSLEVLPYEQYF
13	NA	TRBV5-4	TRBJ2-1	CASSVAGYNEQFF
12	NA	TRBV2	TRBJ2-7	CASGGSLYEQYF
14	NA	TRBV4-3	TRBJ1-5	CASSQALSNQPQHF
13	NA	TRBV11-2	TRBJ2-7	CASSLGGPYEQYF
18	NA	TRBV19	TRBJ2-3	CASSIRLAGHASTDTQYF
15	NA	TRBV28	TRBJ2-1	CASRETSGTFYEQFF
13	NA	TRBV5-5	TRBJ2-7	CATGRQGHYEQYF
13	NA	TRBV19	TRBJ1-5	CASSITGNQPQHF
15	NA	TRBV2	TRBJ1-6	CASRPRAVENSPLHF
20	NA	TRBV10-2	TRBJ2-7	CASKEHGGFSSGSVVYEQYF
16	NA	TRBV11-3	TRBJ2-3	CASSLAGTDPTDTQYF
17	NA	TRBV5-1	TRBJ1-4	CASSLGLTFATNEKLFF
15	NA	TRBV5-1	TRBJ1-5	CASSSQGLRDQPQHF
16	NA	TRBV7-9	TRBJ2-2	CASSSRRLANTGELFF
13	NA	TRBV7-8	TRBJ1-1	CASSRGGAAEAFF
16	NA	TRBV7-3	TRBJ2-6	CASSPGGTSGANVLTF
14	NA	TRBV10-1	TRBJ2-3	CASSQEGDTDTQYF
15	NA	TRBV19	TRBJ2-2	CASSMDRGGPGELFF
14	NA	TRBV18	TRBJ2-7	CASSPSLAPYEQYF
13	many	TRBV29-1	TRBJ2-7	CSVHRDNTYEQYF
12	NA	TRBV4-3	TRBJ2-3	CASAGDRFTQYF
15	NA	TRBV27	TRBJ1-4	CASRQQGASNEKLFF
15	once	TRBV5-1	TRBJ1-5	CASSLDGGGNQPQHF
14	NA	TRBV6-1	TRBJ2-5	CASSDGQFRETQYF
13	NA	TRBV12-3/TRBV12-4	TRBJ2-1	CARGLAGPNGQFF
15	NA	TRBV7-9	TRBJ1-2	CASSLSYESSGGYTF
15	once	TRBV28	TRBJ2-7	CASSSPGTGVNEQYF
14	NA	TRBV4-3	TRBJ1-1	CASSQVGGNTEAFF
15	NA	TRBV2	TRBJ2-5	CASSGSQVSRETQYF
17	NA	TRBV6-2/TRBV6-3	TRBJ1-2	CASSFDQTGVRSYGYTF
15	NA	TRBV18	TRBJ2-1	CASSPSGRAGNEQFF